Given below is one T cell receptor beta chain in context. Its target is unknown. Sequencing used immunoSEQ multiplex PCR; TCRdb keeps in-frame clones, though not all of them. Among around 79,000 clones listed, about 90% were seen once. Per the germline V gene, CDR1 is LGHNA and CDR2 is YSLEER. The V gene lost 0 bases and the J gene lost 5 bases, with 13 bases spanning the gap. The CDR3 loop spans 15 amino acids. This specimen comes from a study of T cell responses to AZD1222 COVID-19 vaccine. Across the study: Pooled together were second doses at about 4 or about 12 weeks. Regarding the study as a whole: Seropositive status at baseline applied to only a handful of AZD1222 recipients. Spike-specific TCR repertoires showed rising breadth and depth after two AZD1222 doses.

The chain couples TRBV4-3 to TRBJ1-1; D unresolved. Sequenced material: peripheral blood, taken on day 0 of AZD1222 vaccination. This TCR came from an adult in good health. The CDR3: CASSQDLRVETEAFF. The CDR3 DNA reads TGCGCCAGCAGCCAAGATTTGAGGGTAGAGACTGAAGCTTTCTTT.